These 21 T cell receptor beta chains were all obtained from the same sample, sequenced in a study of immune cell composition in non-small cell lung cancer. Normal lung sampling was at least 3 cm from the tumour, as distant as possible. Libraries were prepared by immunoSEQ multiplex PCR; TCRdb keeps only in-frame clonotypes and omits some of them. Here the sample spans around 1,900 clones, around four fifths being singletons. The sample was non-adjacent lung tissue. The receptors were sampled from a human donor with non-small cell lung cancer.

The V gene is TRBV11-2, the J gene TRBJ2-1; no clear D. Trimming left V 0 bases short and J 9 bases short, with 18 bases between. Germline-derived CDR1 and CDR2 are SGHAT and FQNNGV. This CDR3 region has 16 residues. CDR3 region: CASSLDPPAGGSEQFF. In DNA, the CDR3 is TGTGCCAGCAGCTTAGATCCCCCGGCAGGTGGGTCTGAGCAGTTCTTC.

This clone has a single count. The rearrangement uses TRBV28 and TRBJ2-4; 9 bases agree with TRBD2. Germline V gene data show CDR1 as MDHEN and CDR2 as SYDVKM. The junction had 12 bases not matched to a gene; V was cut back by 11 bases and J by 4 bases. This CDR3 region has 15 residues. This CDR3 is CAGASPSGDKNIQYF. Written as DNA, the CDR3 is TGTGCCGGTGCCTCTCCTAGCGGGGATAAAAACATTCAGTACTTC. Combining the CDR3 with reference TRBV28 and TRBJ2-4 gives the whole variable domain DVKVTQSSRYLVKRTGEKVFLECVQDMDHENMFWYRQDPGLGLRLIYFSYDVKMKEKGDIPEGYSVSREKKERFSLILESASTNQTSMYLCAGASPSGDKNIQYFGAGTRLSVL.

The chain is built from TRBV5-8 and TRBJ1-2; TRBD1 matches at 12 bases. Per the germline V gene, CDR1 is SGHTS and CDR2 is YDEGEE. J was trimmed by 8 bases and V by 3 bases; bases with no gene match: 5. This CDR3 region has 14 residues. Written as DNA, the CDR3 is TGTGCCAGCAGCTCCGGGACAGGGGGCTCCGGCTACACCTTC. Amino acids: CASSSGTGGSGYTF.

This chain links TRBV18 with TRBJ1-2; 8 bases align to TRBD1. From germline, CDR1 is KGHSH and CDR2 LQKENI. V gave up 2 bases and J gave up 5 bases; unmatched junction bases: 13. The CDR3 extends over 17 amino acids. In nucleotides, the CDR3 is TGTGCCAGCTCACCAACTCTCCCTGGACAGGGACTATATGGCTACACCTTC. It specifies CASSPTLPGQGLYGYTF. Full variable domain (remainder filled in from reference TRBV18 and TRBJ1-2): NAGVMQNPRHLVRRRGQEARLRCSPMKGHSHVYWYRQLPEEGLKFMVYLQKENIIDESGMPKERFSAEFPKEGPSILRIQQVVRGDSAAYFCASSPTLPGQGLYGYTFGSGTRLTVV.

J is TRBJ2-7 and V is TRBV29-1, with a tentative D call TRBD2 (5 bases). The CDR3 is 12 amino acids. Trimming removed 6 bases from V and 0 bases from J, with 9 bases in between. Germline V gives CDR1 SQVTM, CDR2 ANQGSEA. CDR3: CSVTTSSYEQYF. For the CDR3, the DNA is TGCAGCGTAACTACTAGCTCCTACGAGCAGTACTTC.

This clone occurred once. This chain connects TRBV9 to TRBJ2-1, with TRBD2 matching over 12 bases. J was trimmed by 7 bases and V by 4 bases; bases with no gene match: 12. CDR1 and CDR2 (germline): SGDLS, YYNGEE. The CDR3 runs to 17 residues. The CDR3, as DNA: TGTGCCAGCAGCCTAACCCAAGGTGGACTAGCGGGGAATGAGCAGTTCTTC. Translation gives CASSLTQGGLAGNEQFF.

The rearrangement links TRBV7-3 to TRBJ1-6, with a weak D call TRBD1 (5 bases). Trimming removed 1 base from V and 7 bases from J, with 11 bases in between. CDR1 SGHTA and CDR2 FQGTGA come from the germline V gene. This CDR3 is 15 amino acids long. The CDR3 here is CASSLSGQGNSPLHF. The CDR3, as DNA: TGTGCCAGCAGCTTAAGCGGACAAGGAAATTCACCCCTCCACTTT.

The gene calls are TRBV7-2 and TRBJ1-6; TRBD1 might be the D (6 bases). V was pared by 5 bases and J by 19 bases, with 18 bases between. The CDR3 covers 12 residues. Looked up from germline, CDR1 is SGHTA and CDR2 is FQGNSA. CDR3 in DNA: TGTGCCAGCAGCGGGACGCAGGGGATAAGACACTTT. Its protein product is CASSGTQGIRHF.

This rearrangement joins TRBV7-9 to TRBJ1-1; weak D call: TRBD1 (6 bases). Germline CDR1 reads SEHNR; CDR2 reads FQNEAQ (reference sequence). With 5 bases removed from V and 3 bases from J, the gap between germline ends came to 16 bases. CDR3 length: 15 residues. CDR3: CASSPWGGADTEAFF. CDR3 nucleotide sequence: TGTGCCAGCAGCCCTTGGGGGGGCGCCGACACTGAAGCTTTCTTT.

The CDR3 reads CASSRSGVGLTGELFF. CDR3 sequence (DNA): TGTGCCAGCAGCCGTTCGGGAGTCGGGTTAACCGGGGAGCTGTTTTTT. V gene TRBV9 combines with J gene TRBJ2-2, with D possibly being TRBD2 (6 bases). Trimming took off 4 bases at V and 5 bases at J, with 18 bases between the two ends. The CDR3 is made up of 16 amino acids. Germline V CDR1 and CDR2: SGDLS, YYNGEE.

This chain joins TRBV28 and TRBJ2-7, with 9 bases matching TRBD1. Looked up from germline, CDR1 is MDHEN and CDR2 is SYDVKM. This CDR3 is built from 13 residues. The V and J ends lost 3 bases and 7 bases, in that order; junction bases with no gene match: 4. The CDR3 loop reads CASSLGQGGEQYF. The CDR3 DNA sequence: TGTGCCAGCAGTTTGGGACAGGGTGGGGAGCAGTACTTC.

The rearrangement links TRBV4-1 to TRBJ2-1; D possibly corresponds to TRBD1 (6 bases). CDR3 length equals 15 residues. V lost 4 bases to trimming and J lost 7 bases, with 17 bases between them. CDR1 is MGHRA, CDR2 YSYEKL, per germline. In DNA form, the CDR3 reads TGCGCCAGCAGCCTCAAGTACAGGGTTGAAAATGAGCAGTTCTTC. This gives the protein CASSLKYRVENEQFF.

The chain is built from TRBV18 and TRBJ1-1; no clear D gene. The germline V gene has CDR1 KGHSH and CDR2 LQKENI. V lost 6 bases, J lost 5 bases, and 13 bases lay in between. The CDR3 runs 13 residues. The CDR3: CASSPTYLTEAFF. For the CDR3, the DNA is TGTGCCAGCTCCCCCACATACCTGACTGAAGCTTTCTTT.

The chain combines TRBV19 with TRBJ1-2; D remains ambiguous. The CDR3 extends over 10 amino acids. Germline CDR1 reads LNHDA; CDR2 reads SQIVND (reference sequence). Trimming took 7 bases from V and 8 from J, leaving 8 bases between them. CDR3 sequence (DNA): TGTGCCAGTAAGCAGCGCGGCTACACCTTC. This translates into CASKQRGYTF.

By sample share, this clone is large (0.1 to 1%). The genes are TRBV5-1 and TRBJ1-1; D possibly corresponds to TRBD1 (5 bases). The CDR3 covers 14 residues. Germline V gene lookup returns CDR1 SGHRS and CDR2 YFSETQ. Trimming shortened V by 3 bases and J by 6 bases, and 15 bases separated the two germline ends. The CDR3 reads CASSYDRPEAEAFF. For the CDR3, the DNA is TGCGCCAGCAGCTACGACAGACCCGAGGCTGAAGCTTTCTTT.

The J gene is TRBJ1-4, the V gene TRBV28; D possibly corresponds to TRBD1 (5 bases). The CDR3 has 15 residues. V shed 6 bases and J shed 3 bases, with 14 bases lying between them. Germline CDR1 and CDR2: MDHEN and SYDVKM. The CDR3 loop is CASSPPGSANEKLFF. DNA of the CDR3: TGTGCCAGCAGCCCCCCAGGGTCCGCTAATGAAAAACTGTTTTTT.

This clone has just a few counts. The chain links TRBV7-9 to TRBJ1-1; 8 bases are a match to TRBD1. The junction had 9 bases not matched to a gene; V was cut back by 3 bases and J by 0 bases. CDR3 size: 17 residues. Germline CDR1 reads SEHNR; CDR2 reads FQNEAQ (reference sequence). The CDR3 nucleotides are TGTGCCAGCAGCTTCAAGGGACAGGTGATAATGAACACTGAAGCTTTCTTT. Translating it yields CASSFKGQVIMNTEAFF.

The genes are TRBV2 and TRBJ1-2; D not certain. The germline V and J ends were trimmed by 7 bases and 6 bases, with 21 bases remaining between them. CDR1 and CDR2 (germline): SNHLY, FYNNEI. CDR3 length: 15 residues. CDR3 sequence reads: CASTHRFGVSHGYTF. CDR3 in DNA: TGTGCCAGCACCCACCGATTCGGGGTTTCTCATGGCTACACCTTC.

In this sample, this clone turned up once. This sequence joins TRBV7-8 and TRBJ2-6; D not certain. The CDR3 runs to 15 residues. Germline V CDR1 and CDR2: SGHVS, FQNEAQ. V was shortened by 5 bases and J by 1 base, with 9 bases between the two germline ends. CDR3 sequence (DNA): TGTGCCAGCAGCCCAACTACATCTGGGGCCAACGTCCTGACTTTC. This codes for CASSPTTSGANVLTF.

This CDR3 reads CASGDRVAYGYTF. DNA of the CDR3: TGTGCCAGCGGCGACAGGGTGGCCTATGGCTACACCTTC. The genes are TRBV28 and TRBJ1-2, with 7 bases aligning to TRBD1. The germline V gene encodes CDR1 MDHEN and CDR2 SYDVKM. CDR3 size: 13 residues. J was trimmed by 4 bases and V by 8 bases; bases with no gene match: 7.

V and J are TRBV10-3 and TRBJ2-4; 8 bases align to TRBD1. CDR1 is ENHRY and CDR2 is SYGVKD in the germline V gene. With 6 bases clipped from V and 5 bases from J, the junction kept 3 bases outside the gene matches. The CDR3 is made up of 13 amino acids. The CDR3 region has the DNA TGTGCCATCAGCAGGGGGCGCGAAAACATTCAGTACTTC. Translation gives CAISRGRENIQYF.